This entry concerns a single T cell receptor (beta chain). Its antigen is not known. Looked up from germline, CDR1 is SEHNR and CDR2 is FQNEAQ (reference sequence). Trimming removed 2 bases from V and 6 bases from J, with 4 bases in between. The CDR3 has 12 amino acids. The data are from a study of T cells in localized non-small cell lung cancer. Study-level points and caveats: Higher T cell density in the blood was associated with longer overall survival, whereas higher adjacent-lung clonality associated with shorter survival. The highest T cell clonality was in uninvolved adjacent lung, above tumor.

The table came from immunoSEQ multiplex PCR; TCRdb's copy has only in-frame clones and leaves some out. The top ten hold about 35% of the sample, which has 30,000 to 50,000 clones, roughly 83% seen once. The chain recombines TRBV7-9 with TRBJ2-2; unclear D gene. The source is a woman aged 40 to 75 with stage II squamous cell lung carcinoma. The source was PBMCs, collected before any cancer treatment. The CDR3 reads CASSLSSGELFF. In DNA form, the CDR3 reads TGTGCCAGCAGCTTATCCTCCGGGGAGCTGTTTTTT.